The sequence of this T cell receptor beta chain was determined in a study of blood T cell repertoires in COVID-19. Turning to the study itself: The United States, Italy and Spain supplied acute and convalescent COVID-19 samples.

Source study methods: It was from reference gene primer amplification that nucleated cell counts were estimated. Libraries were prepared by immunoSEQ multiplex PCR; TCRdb keeps only in-frame clonotypes and omits some of them. The DNA gave D and trimming, while V, J and clone size come from that table. Here the sample spans 470,000 or so clones, more than 85% being singletons. This CDR3 comprises 16 residues. Germline trimming cut 0 bases from V and 6 bases from J; bases unmatched to any gene: 4. Germline assignment: CDR1 LGHNA and CDR2 YNFKEQ. This clonotype originated in a woman aged 25 to 39 with acute or convalescent COVID-19. Sequencing used peripheral blood. The J gene is TRBJ1-4, the V gene TRBV4-2, with 10 bases matching TRBD1. CDR3: CASSQDLGTGDEKLFF. The DNA of the CDR3 is TGTGCCAGCAGCCAAGATCTCGGGACAGGGGATGAAAAACTGTTTTTT.